This T cell receptor beta chain was identified in a study of T cell changes during pregnancy in multiple sclerosis. Produced via immunoSEQ multiplex PCR; TCRdb's table is partial and in-frame only. The sample includes 47,000 or so clones, roughly 90% of them seen just once. The CDR3 spans 14 residues. V trimming: 7 bases; J trimming: 5 bases; junction bases outside the gene matches: 9. Germline CDR1 and CDR2: SNHLY and FYNNEI. The starting material was peripheral blood, obtained in the first trimester of pregnancy. The receptor comes from a female donor with multiple sclerosis, enrolled in a pregnancy study. The J gene is TRBJ1-2, the V gene TRBV2, with 8 bases lining up with TRBD1. CDR3 residues: CASTEGDRLYGYTF. The CDR3 nucleotides are TGTGCCAGCACCGAAGGGGACAGGCTATATGGCTACACCTTC.